These 30 T cell receptor beta chains originate from one sample sequenced in a study of blood T cells in healthy people across ages. The second PCR ran roughly 6 to 11 cycles with a sample-barcoded 5' primer and J-beta primers. MiXCR was run by TCRdb on the 5' RACE reads, yielding one entry per CDR3 protein. Of around 800,000 distinct CDR3 sequences listed, about 42% were seen once; the top ten hold around 18%. Sequencing input: blood. Every receptor here comes from a man in his 60s in good health.

To note about this clonotype: At one boundary the junction diverges from the germline segment, which might be a read error. This chain connects TRBV7-3 to TRBJ2-3, with TRBD2 identical over 9 bases. This CDR3 has 16 amino acids. CDR1 is SGHTA and CDR2 is FQGTGA in the germline V gene. CDR3 in amino acids: CVSSLTAGGPRDTQYF. For the CDR3, the DNA is TGTGTCAGCAGCTTAACGGCGGGGGGGCCCCGTGATACGCAGTATTTT.

The chain employs TRBV6-2 or TRBV6-3 and TRBJ2-3; D remains unclear. The CDR3 loop spans 11 amino acids. V gave up 7 bases and J gave up 8 bases, with 10 bases separating them. Germline loops: CDR1 MNHEY, CDR2 SVGEGT. CDR3 bases: TGTGCCAGCACCGAAAAGGTTACGCAGTATTTT. This sequence encodes CASTEKVTQYF.

This clonotype was seen a few times. The V call is TRBV7-2, the J call TRBJ2-5, with D unclear. The CDR3 length is 12 residues. V lost 2 bases and J lost 6, with 7 bases in between. Looked up from germline, CDR1 is SGHTA and CDR2 is FQGNSA. CDR3 DNA sequence: TGTGCCAGCAGCTTAATGCGGCAGACCCAGTACTTC. This sequence encodes CASSLMRQTQYF.

This clonotype was recorded a few times. V and J are TRBV4-1 and TRBJ2-7; D is possibly TRBD1 or TRBD2 (5 bases each). The end of the DNA fits TRBJ2-5 better, so the J call may be wrong. CDR1 is MGHRA, CDR2 YSYEKL, per germline. The length of the CDR3 is 12 residues. As DNA, the CDR3 is TGCGCCAGCAGTGGGACGGCCCGGACCCAGTACTTC. As protein: CASSGTARTQYF.

Of note for this clonotype: A read error is possible here, since a much larger clone lies one base away. The gene calls are TRBV7-9 and TRBJ2-6; D call uncertain. V was cut by 2 bases and J by 0 bases, with 5 bases left in between. This CDR3 is 15 amino acids long. Germline CDR1 reads SEHNR; CDR2 reads FQNEAQ (reference sequence). The CDR3 here is CASSLFGSGANVLTF. The CDR3 DNA reads as TGTGCCAGCAGCTTATTTGGCTCTGGGGCCAACGTCCTGACTTTC.

The J gene is TRBJ2-7, the V gene TRBV6-2 or TRBV6-3, with 7 bases lining up with TRBD1. Germline V lookup: CDR1 MNHEY, CDR2 SVGEGT. The CDR3 totals 13 residues. V gave up 6 bases and J gave up 3 bases; unmatched junction bases: 5. The CDR3 DNA reads as TGTGCCAGCAGACGGGGACAGATCTACGAGCAGTACTTC. Translated, it gives CASRRGQIYEQYF.

CDR3 sequence: CAIRDTGREKLFF. DNA of the CDR3: TGTGCCATCAGGGACACGGGGCGGGAAAAACTGTTTTTT. This chain joins TRBV10-3 and TRBJ1-4, with D maybe TRBD1 (5 bases). The CDR3 runs 13 residues. Between the trimmed V and J ends, which lost 6 bases and 8 bases, there was a span of 13 bases. Germline V lookup: CDR1 ENHRY, CDR2 SYGVKD.

The J gene is TRBJ2-5, the V gene TRBV15, with a possible D match to TRBD1 (5 bases). The germline V gene has CDR1 LNHNV and CDR2 YYDKDF (reference sequence). The V and J ends lost 0 bases and 2 bases respectively, with 13 bases between them. The CDR3 consists of 16 residues. The CDR3, as DNA: TGTGCCACCAGCAGAGATCTGCAGGGTTGGCAAGAGACCCAGTACTTC. Protein product: CATSRDLQGWQETQYF.

In the case of this clonotype: One junction end disagrees with the germline gene, perhaps due to a read error. The chain employs TRBV6-2 or TRBV6-3 and TRBJ1-5; D possibly corresponds to TRBD1 (6 bases). CDR1 is MNHEY and CDR2 is SVGEGT in the germline V gene. This CDR3 has 18 residues. The CDR3 is CASSYPDGSTGRNLPQHF. CDR3 bases: TGTGCCAGCAGTTACCCAGACGGGTCAACAGGGCGTAATCTGCCCCAGCATTTT.

The chain joins TRBV15 to TRBJ1-4, with D perhaps TRBD1 (5 bases). Trimming removed 1 base from V and 2 bases from J, with 8 bases in between. Germline CDR1 and CDR2: LNHNV and YYDKDF (reference sequence). The CDR3 loop spans 15 amino acids. Written as DNA, the CDR3 is TGTGCCACCAGCAGAGCAGGGACCACTAATGAAAAACTGTTTTTT. It encodes CATSRAGTTNEKLFF.

The CDR3 DNA reads as TGTGCCAGCAGCCCCGGGGGGGCCAAAAACATTCAGTACTTC. Translated: CASSPGGAKNIQYF. J is TRBJ2-4 and V is TRBV6-5; TRBD2 agrees at 7 bases. Trimming took 6 bases from V and 1 from J; bases not matched to a gene: 3. Germline assignment: CDR1 MNHEY and CDR2 SVGAGI. CDR3 length: 14 residues.

This clonotype was seen a few times. The rearrangement uses TRBV7-8 and TRBJ2-1; TRBD2 matches at 9 bases. CDR1 and CDR2 from the germline V gene are SGHVS and FQNEAQ. This CDR3 has 17 amino acids. V lost 2 bases to trimming and J lost 2 bases; unmatched junction nucleotides: 7. The CDR3 reads CASSLRRGGGAYNEQFF. DNA of the CDR3: TGTGCCAGCAGCTTACGGCGGGGCGGGGGGGCCTACAATGAGCAGTTCTTC. Looking up the rest from reference TRBV7-8 and TRBJ2-1 gives the full variable domain: GAGVSQSPRYKVAKRGQDVALRCDPISGHVSLFWYQQALGQGPEFLTYFQNEAQLDKSGLPSDRFFAERPEGSVSTLKIQRTQQEDSAVYLCASSLRRGGGAYNEQFFGPGTRLTVL.

This clonotype was counted between two and nine times. This chain connects TRBV4-3 to TRBJ2-3; D is unresolved. Trimming pared 0 bases from V and 1 base from J, leaving 5 bases between. The germline V gene encodes CDR1 LGHNA and CDR2 YSLEER. This CDR3 comprises 14 residues. This CDR3 is CASSQDSRTDTQYF. The CDR3 DNA reads as TGCGCCAGCAGCCAAGATAGCCGCACAGATACGCAGTATTTT.

This clonotype was seen many times. The gene calls are TRBV10-3 and TRBJ2-5; 8 nucleotides agree with TRBD2. The CDR3 runs to 16 residues. Trimming took 4 bases from V and 1 from J; bases not matched to a gene: 8. From germline, CDR1 is ENHRY and CDR2 SYGVKD. CDR3 nucleotides: TGTGCCATCAGTGGTCGCGGGGGGCCAATCCAAGAGACCCAGTACTTC. Its translation: CAISGRGGPIQETQYF.

A few counts support this clonotype. V gene TRBV29-1 combines with J gene TRBJ1-6; D may be TRBD1 (6 bases). The CDR3 totals 13 residues. Germline V lookup: CDR1 SQVTM, CDR2 ANQGSEA. The V gene lost 7 bases and the J gene lost 8 bases, with 15 bases spanning the gap. The DNA of the CDR3 is TGCAGCGCTAGCCTGAGGGGGGATTCACCCCTCCACTTT. Translating gives CSASLRGDSPLHF.

In its sample, this clonotype was seen a few times. V gene TRBV29-1 combines with J gene TRBJ1-2, with a weak D call TRBD1 (5 bases). The V gene's germline CDR1 is SQVTM and CDR2 ANQGSEA. This CDR3 comprises 11 residues. Trimming pared 7 bases from V and 8 bases from J, leaving 14 bases between. The DNA of the CDR3 is TGCAGCGCAGGGTCAGGGATCGGCTACACCTTC. It translates to CSAGSGIGYTF.

The rearrangement uses TRBV20-1 and TRBJ2-7; no definite D call. The V gene's germline CDR1 is DFQATT and CDR2 SNEGSKA (reference sequence). The CDR3 is 14 amino acids. V was cut by 2 bases and J by 3 bases, with 14 bases left in between. CDR3 sequence: CSARPPTALYEQYF. The CDR3 DNA reads as TGCAGTGCTAGACCCCCTACAGCCCTCTACGAGCAGTACTTC.

This clonotype occurred a few times. The chain has TRBV4-3 and TRBJ1-6, with 7 bases matching TRBD1. V trimming: 0 bases; J trimming: 10 bases; junction bases outside the gene matches: 12. The CDR3 totals 17 residues. The germline CDR1 and CDR2 sequences are LGHNA and YSLEER. CDR3 sequence: CASSQDRGRDSGSPLHF. The CDR3 DNA reads TGCGCCAGCAGCCAAGATAGGGGCCGGGACAGCGGGTCACCCCTCCACTTT.

The gene calls are TRBV10-2 and TRBJ1-2; tentative D call: TRBD1 (6 bases). The CDR3 sequence is 14 residues long. In germline, CDR1 is WSHSY, CDR2 SAAADI. The germline V and J ends were trimmed by 5 bases and 0 bases, with 10 bases remaining between them. CDR3 protein: CASSRDTSNYGYTF. The CDR3 DNA reads TGCGCCAGCAGTCGGGACACCTCTAACTATGGCTACACCTTC.

The chain joins TRBV6-2 or TRBV6-3 to TRBJ2-7, with 12 bases identical to TRBD2. From germline, CDR1 is MNHEY and CDR2 SVGEGT. V lost 5 bases to trimming and J lost 3 bases; unmatched junction nucleotides: 5. This CDR3 spans 15 amino acids. CDR3 coding DNA: TGTGCCAGCAGTGAGCGGACTAGCGGGATCTACGAGCAGTACTTC. Protein product: CASSERTSGIYEQYF.

This sequence joins TRBV20-1 and TRBJ2-1; the D gene is possibly TRBD2 (5 bases). Germline V CDR1 and CDR2: DFQATT, SNEGSKA (reference sequence). CDR3 length equals 13 residues. Trimming took off 8 bases at V and 8 bases at J, with 19 bases between the two ends. CDR3: CSPLPGIRDEQFF. CDR3 sequence (DNA): TGCAGTCCTCTGCCCGGGATTCGGGATGAGCAGTTCTTC.

This clonotype was counted only a few times. J is TRBJ2-5 and V is TRBV10-3; 10 bases are shared with TRBD1. The CDR3 spans 15 residues. Unmatched junction bases numbered 6, after V lost 4 bases and J lost 4 bases. Per germline, CDR1 ENHRY and CDR2 SYGVKD. CDR3 sequence: CAISGGTGVGETQYF. DNA of the CDR3: TGTGCCATCAGTGGAGGGACAGGGGTCGGAGAGACCCAGTACTTC.

This clonotype showed up just once. The chain is built from TRBV12-3 or TRBV12-4 and TRBJ1-5, with TRBD1 as a possible D gene (5 bases). The ends were cut back, 4 bases at V and 0 bases at J, with 10 bases in the middle. There are 15 residues in the CDR3. The CDR3 sequence is CASSWGWNSNQPQHF. In nucleotides, the CDR3 is TGTGCCAGCAGTTGGGGGTGGAATAGCAATCAGCCCCAGCATTTT.

This clonotype has a handful of counts. The chain uses TRBV7-9 and TRBJ2-7, with unresolved D. Germline V gene data show CDR1 as SEHNR and CDR2 as FQNEAQ (reference sequence). Trimming cost V 5 bases and J 3 bases, with 17 bases left between them. The CDR3 extends over 15 amino acids. This CDR3 reads CASSQMAETNYEQYF. Here the CDR3 DNA reads TGTGCCAGCAGCCAGATGGCGGAAACCAACTACGAGCAGTACTTC.

The V gene is TRBV28, the J gene TRBJ2-5; D might be TRBD1 or TRBD2, each matching 5 bases. The end of the DNA fits TRBJ2-7 better, so the J call may be wrong. Germline CDR1 is MDHEN and CDR2 is SYDVKM. The CDR3 extends over 15 amino acids. For the CDR3, the DNA is TGTGCCAGCGGTACCTCGGGACGGCGGACCTACGAGCAGTACTTC. It codes for CASGTSGRRTYEQYF.

The table lists this clonotype with a count of one. V is TRBV5-1 and J is TRBJ2-3; 11 positions agree with TRBD1. Germline trimming cut 6 bases from V and 4 bases from J; bases unmatched to any gene: 4. This CDR3 is built from 14 residues. Germline CDR1 is SGHRS and CDR2 is YFSETQ. This CDR3 reads CASKVGQGADTQYF. CDR3 DNA sequence: TGCGCCAGCAAAGTGGGACAGGGGGCAGATACGCAGTATTTT. The whole variable domain, filled in from reference TRBV5-1 and TRBJ2-3, reads KAGVTQTPRYLIKTRGQQVTLSCSPISGHRSVSWYQQTPGQGLQFLFEYFSETQRNKGNFPGRFSGRQFSNSRSEMNVSTLELGDSALYLCASKVGQGADTQYFGPGTRLTVL.

This sequence joins TRBV9 and TRBJ2-3, with D unresolved. V lost 0 bases to trimming and J lost 5 bases, with 10 bases between them. The CDR3 is made up of 14 amino acids. Germline CDR1 reads SGDLS; CDR2 reads YYNGEE. The CDR3 loop reads CASSVAALGDTQYF. CDR3 nucleotides: TGTGCCAGCAGCGTAGCGGCCCTGGGAGATACGCAGTATTTT.

This chain connects TRBV6-6 to TRBJ1-1; D might be TRBD1 (5 bases). The V gene lost 5 bases and the J gene lost 10 bases, with 11 bases spanning the gap. CDR1 is MNHNY and CDR2 is SVGAGI in the germline V gene (reference sequence). The length of the CDR3 is 11 residues. The CDR3 loop is CASSQRGAAFF. CDR3 DNA: TGTGCCAGCAGTCAGCGAGGGGCAGCTTTCTTT.

The DNA of the CDR3 is TGTGCCAGCGGGGGGATTCAAGAGACCCAGTACTTC. The encoded protein is CASGGIQETQYF. J is TRBJ2-5 and V is TRBV2; D may be TRBD2 (6 bases). Germline loops: CDR1 SNHLY, CDR2 FYNNEI. Trimming removed 8 bases from V and 2 bases from J, with 9 bases in between. This CDR3 contains 12 residues.

The chain carries TRBV6-5 and TRBJ2-1; D gene unclear. The CDR3 has 12 residues. The germline gives CDR1 MNHEY, CDR2 SVGAGI. V was pared by 4 bases and J by 5 bases, with 6 bases between. CDR3 nucleotide sequence: TGTGCCAGCAGTTCAACCCACAATGAGCAGTTCTTC. The encoded protein is CASSSTHNEQFF.